This is a list of T cell receptor beta chains from one sample in a study of cytomegalovirus exposure and HLA in healthy donors. Profiling relied on immunoSEQ multiplex PCR, and the TCRdb table lists in-frame clones only, not all of them. Of about 120,000 clones listed, roughly two thirds are singletons. Source material: PBMCs. These receptors originate from a man aged 25 to 40 in good health and CMV-seropositive. CDR3s include the opening cysteine and the closing phenylalanine or tryptophan. The D gene is left open where the match is weak. The size of a clone is reported for some rows only, either as once, few or many, or as a class for expanded clones.

CDR3 protein: CASSSTGEIQPQHF
CDR3 DNA: TGTGCCAGCAGTTCGACAGGTGAGATTCAGCCCCAGCATTTT
V gene: TRBV28
J gene: TRBJ1-5
D gene: NA
clone size: NA

CDR3 protein: CSVCPGAGNTGELFF
CDR3 DNA: TGCAGCGTTTGCCCCGGCGCGGGGAACACCGGGGAGCTGTTTTTT
V gene: TRBV29-1
J gene: TRBJ2-2
D gene: NA
clone size: NA

CDR3 protein: CASSYDRYNEQFF
CDR3 DNA: TGTGCCAGCAGTTACGACAGATACAATGAACAGTTCTTC
V gene: TRBV6-6
J gene: TRBJ2-1
D gene: NA
clone size: NA

CDR3 protein: CASSLFNTGELFF
CDR3 DNA: TGTGCCAGCAGCCTATTTAACACCGGGGAGCTGTTTTTT
V gene: TRBV5-8
J gene: TRBJ2-2
D gene: NA
clone size: few

CDR3 protein: CASTHSAGVPVNTEAFF
CDR3 DNA: TGTGCCAGCACCCACTCTGCGGGGGTTCCTGTGAACACTGAAGCTTTCTTT
V gene: TRBV18
J gene: TRBJ1-1
D gene: NA
clone size: NA

CDR3 protein: CASSFPGSNQPQHF
CDR3 DNA: TGCGCCAGCAGCTTCCCCGGGAGCAATCAGCCCCAGCATTTT
V gene: TRBV5-1
J gene: TRBJ1-5
D gene: NA
clone size: NA

CDR3 protein: CAWREGGQLPYNEQFF
CDR3 DNA: TGTGCCTGGAGGGAGGGGGGACAGCTTCCCTACAATGAGCAGTTCTTC
V gene: TRBV30
J gene: TRBJ2-1
D gene: NA
clone size: NA

CDR3 protein: CASSPRDRGTQPQHF
CDR3 DNA: TGTGCCAGCAGTCCAAGGGACAGGGGGACTCAGCCCCAGCATTTT
V gene: TRBV28
J gene: TRBJ1-5
D gene: TRBD1
clone size: NA

CDR3 protein: CASRGLAGGFHEQYF
CDR3 DNA: TGTGCCAGTAGGGGGCTAGCGGGAGGTTTCCACGAGCAGTACTTC
V gene: TRBV27
J gene: TRBJ2-7
D gene: TRBD2
clone size: NA

CDR3 protein: CASSPLGSGRAEQYF
CDR3 DNA: TGTGCCAGCAGCCCCTTAGGTAGCGGGAGGGCCGAGCAGTACTTC
V gene: TRBV14
J gene: TRBJ2-7
D gene: TRBD2
clone size: few

CDR3 protein: CASRYGRETQYF
CDR3 DNA: TGTGCCAGCAGATATGGGCGAGAGACCCAGTACTTC
V gene: TRBV2
J gene: TRBJ2-5
D gene: NA
clone size: NA

CDR3 protein: CASRSSSYEQYF
CDR3 DNA: TGTGCCAGCAGGTCCTCCTCCTACGAGCAGTACTTC
V gene: TRBV6-6
J gene: TRBJ2-7
D gene: NA
clone size: NA

CDR3 protein: CASSLLLAGGYDEQFF
CDR3 DNA: TGTGCCAGCAGCCTATTACTAGCGGGAGGGTACGATGAGCAGTTCTTC
V gene: TRBV7-9
J gene: TRBJ2-1
D gene: TRBD2
clone size: NA

CDR3 protein: CASSAGGFQETQYF
CDR3 DNA: TGTGCCAGCAGCGCGGGGGGGTTCCAAGAGACCCAGTACTTC
V gene: TRBV7-3
J gene: TRBJ2-5
D gene: TRBD2
clone size: NA

CDR3 protein: CASSPYRLAGVNLAKNIQYF
CDR3 DNA: TGTGCCAGCAGCCCCTACCGTCTAGCGGGAGTGAACCTAGCCAAAAACATTCAGTACTTC
V gene: TRBV7-8
J gene: TRBJ2-4
D gene: TRBD2
clone size: NA

CDR3 protein: CASSVEGVNSPLHF
CDR3 DNA: TGTGCCAGCAGCGTAGAGGGGGTAAATTCACCCCTCCACTTT
V gene: TRBV9
J gene: TRBJ1-6
D gene: NA
clone size: NA

CDR3 protein: CSVEERALGGYTF
CDR3 DNA: TGCAGCGTTGAAGAGAGGGCGCTCGGTGGCTACACCTTC
V gene: TRBV29-1
J gene: TRBJ1-2
D gene: NA
clone size: once

CDR3 protein: CAWSPTRDTQYF
CDR3 DNA: TGTGCCTGGAGCCCGACTAGGGATACGCAGTATTTT
V gene: TRBV30
J gene: TRBJ2-3
D gene: NA
clone size: NA

CDR3 protein: CASSLQGGSGIPYIYEQYF
CDR3 DNA: TGTGCCAGCAGTTTACAAGGTGGTAGCGGGATCCCCTATATCTACGAGCAGTACTTC
V gene: TRBV28
J gene: TRBJ2-7
D gene: TRBD2
clone size: few

CDR3 protein: CASSLRTTVHYNEQFF
CDR3 DNA: TGTGCCAGCAGTTTAAGGACAACAGTACACTACAATGAGCAGTTCTTC
V gene: TRBV27
J gene: TRBJ2-1
D gene: NA
clone size: NA

CDR3 protein: CASSPQQGDGYGYTF
CDR3 DNA: TGTGCCAGCTCACCACAACAAGGGGATGGCTATGGCTACACCTTC
V gene: TRBV18
J gene: TRBJ1-2
D gene: NA
clone size: NA

CDR3 protein: CASSPWTRLSVTYEQYF
CDR3 DNA: TGTGCCAGCAGCCCCTGGACTAGGCTGAGCGTGACCTACGAGCAGTACTTC
V gene: TRBV4-2
J gene: TRBJ2-7
D gene: TRBD2
clone size: few

CDR3 protein: CASSALAGGLAKNIQYF
CDR3 DNA: TGCGCCAGCAGCGCACTAGCGGGAGGGCTAGCCAAAAACATTCAGTACTTC
V gene: TRBV5-1
J gene: TRBJ2-4
D gene: TRBD2
clone size: NA

CDR3 protein: CASSPGLASVSEQYF
CDR3 DNA: TGTGCCAGCAGCCCGGGACTAGCATCGGTCTCCGAGCAGTACTTC
V gene: TRBV11-3
J gene: TRBJ2-7
D gene: TRBD2
clone size: NA

CDR3 protein: CASSFSIRSSGANVLTF
CDR3 DNA: TGCGCCAGCAGCTTCTCTATTCGGTCCTCTGGGGCCAACGTCCTGACTTTC
V gene: TRBV5-1
J gene: TRBJ2-6
D gene: NA
clone size: NA

CDR3 protein: CSGYRGGETQYF
CDR3 DNA: TGCAGCGGCTACAGGGGAGGAGAGACCCAGTACTTC
V gene: TRBV29-1
J gene: TRBJ2-5
D gene: NA
clone size: NA

CDR3 protein: CASSYMSYEQYF
CDR3 DNA: TGTGCCAGCTCGTATATGTCCTACGAGCAGTACTTC
V gene: TRBV18
J gene: TRBJ2-7
D gene: NA
clone size: NA

CDR3 protein: CASSGLGSTDTQYF
CDR3 DNA: TGTGCCAGCAGTGGACTGGGAAGCACAGATACGCAGTATTTT
V gene: TRBV7-3
J gene: TRBJ2-3
D gene: NA
clone size: once

CDR3 protein: CASSQVGRDRYNEQFF
CDR3 DNA: TGCGCCAGCAGCCAAGTCGGCCGGGATCGGTACAATGAGCAGTTCTTC
V gene: TRBV4-3
J gene: TRBJ2-1
D gene: NA
clone size: NA

CDR3 protein: CASSEEVARRPYNEQFF
CDR3 DNA: TGTGCCAGCAGTGAAGAGGTAGCCCGACGACCCTACAATGAGCAGTTCTTC
V gene: TRBV6-1
J gene: TRBJ2-1
D gene: NA
clone size: NA

CDR3 protein: CASSWGGLESYNEQFF
CDR3 DNA: TGCGCCAGCAGCTGGGGGGGACTAGAGTCCTACAATGAGCAGTTCTTC
V gene: TRBV5-1
J gene: TRBJ2-1
D gene: TRBD2
clone size: NA

CDR3 protein: CASTMDRGPKNIQYF
CDR3 DNA: TGCGCCAGCACCATGGACAGGGGGCCCAAAAACATTCAGTACTTC
V gene: TRBV5-1
J gene: TRBJ2-4
D gene: TRBD1
clone size: NA

CDR3 protein: CASSESQENTEAFF
CDR3 DNA: TGTGCCAGCAGTGAATCCCAGGAGAACACTGAAGCTTTCTTT
V gene: TRBV6-5
J gene: TRBJ1-1
D gene: NA
clone size: NA

CDR3 protein: CASSQAGLAEGDTQYF
CDR3 DNA: TGCGCCAGCAGCCAAGCCGGACTAGCGGAGGGAGATACGCAGTATTTT
V gene: TRBV4-3
J gene: TRBJ2-3
D gene: TRBD2
clone size: few

CDR3 protein: CASSSSALGEQYF
CDR3 DNA: TGTGCCAGCAGTTCAAGCGCGCTTGGGGAGCAGTACTTC
V gene: TRBV27
J gene: TRBJ2-5
D gene: NA
clone size: few

CDR3 protein: CASSLGVRGSGELFF
CDR3 DNA: TGTGCCAGCAGCTTAGGGGTTCGGGGTTCCGGGGAGCTGTTTTTT
V gene: TRBV7-2
J gene: TRBJ2-2
D gene: NA
clone size: NA

CDR3 protein: CASSPVAGGRETQYF
CDR3 DNA: TGTGCCAGCAGCCCGGTGGCGGGAGGACGGGAGACCCAGTACTTC
V gene: TRBV7-2
J gene: TRBJ2-5
D gene: TRBD2
clone size: NA

CDR3 protein: CASSLVRAGGETQYF
CDR3 DNA: TGTGCCAGCAGTTTGGTCCGAGCGGGAGGGGAGACCCAGTACTTC
V gene: TRBV27
J gene: TRBJ2-5
D gene: TRBD2
clone size: NA

CDR3 protein: CASSPMPGLVTSTDTQYF
CDR3 DNA: TGTGCCAGCAGCCCGATGCCGGGACTGGTGACTAGCACAGATACGCAGTATTTT
V gene: TRBV4-2
J gene: TRBJ2-3
D gene: NA
clone size: NA

CDR3 protein: CSVTGGPREQYF
CDR3 DNA: TGCAGCGTAACCGGAGGGCCCAGGGAGCAGTACTTC
V gene: TRBV29-1
J gene: TRBJ2-7
D gene: NA
clone size: NA

CDR3 protein: CASSLGGRFKETQYF
CDR3 DNA: TGCGCCAGCAGCTTGGGTGGCAGGTTCAAGGAGACCCAGTACTTC
V gene: TRBV5-1
J gene: TRBJ2-5
D gene: NA
clone size: NA

CDR3 protein: CAFGGVIIRTLHF
CDR3 DNA: TGTGCTTTTGGGGGGGTTATAATTCGAACCCTCCACTTT
V gene: TRBV6-4
J gene: TRBJ1-6
D gene: NA
clone size: NA

CDR3 protein: CASSRGTGSLYQPQHF
CDR3 DNA: TGTGCCAGCAGCCGCGGGACAGGGAGTTTATATCAGCCCCAGCATTTT
V gene: TRBV7-2
J gene: TRBJ1-5
D gene: TRBD1
clone size: NA

CDR3 protein: CASSQRGYNEQFF
CDR3 DNA: TGTGCCAGCAGTCAGCGGGGGTACAATGAGCAGTTCTTC
V gene: TRBV2
J gene: TRBJ2-1
D gene: TRBD2
clone size: NA

CDR3 protein: CASSRPDRGQDEQYF
CDR3 DNA: TGTGCCAGCAGTCGTCCGGACAGGGGGCAAGACGAGCAGTACTTC
V gene: TRBV6-6
J gene: TRBJ2-7
D gene: TRBD1
clone size: NA

CDR3 protein: CAWSRDRVPSSNQPQHF
CDR3 DNA: TGTGCCTGGAGCCGGGACAGGGTCCCCTCAAGCAATCAGCCCCAGCATTTT
V gene: TRBV30
J gene: TRBJ1-5
D gene: TRBD1
clone size: few

CDR3 protein: CAGVRGSYEQYF
CDR3 DNA: TGTGCCGGGGTCCGGGGGTCCTACGAGCAGTACTTC
V gene: TRBV30
J gene: TRBJ2-7
D gene: NA
clone size: few

CDR3 protein: CASSLESNPYGYTF
CDR3 DNA: TGTGCCAGCAGCTTGGAGTCTAACCCCTATGGCTACACCTTC
V gene: TRBV5-4
J gene: TRBJ1-2
D gene: NA
clone size: few

CDR3 protein: CASSSPGTSGRNEQFF
CDR3 DNA: TGTGCCAGCAGCAGCCCTGGGACTAGCGGGAGGAATGAGCAGTTCTTC
V gene: TRBV9
J gene: TRBJ2-1
D gene: TRBD2
clone size: NA

CDR3 protein: CASSFYRQVSTDTQYF
CDR3 DNA: TGTGCCAGCAGCTTCTATCGACAGGTCAGCACAGATACGCAGTATTTT
V gene: TRBV11-2
J gene: TRBJ2-3
D gene: NA
clone size: NA

CDR3 protein: CASSHGTSLTDTQYF
CDR3 DNA: TGTGCCAGCAGCCACGGGACATCACTCACAGATACGCAGTATTTT
V gene: TRBV4-2
J gene: TRBJ2-3
D gene: NA
clone size: NA

CDR3 protein: CASSWGLADQETQYF
CDR3 DNA: TGCGCCAGCAGCTGGGGACTAGCAGATCAAGAGACCCAGTACTTC
V gene: TRBV5-1
J gene: TRBJ2-5
D gene: TRBD2
clone size: NA

CDR3 protein: CASSPPALAGTGELFF
CDR3 DNA: TGTGCCAGCTCACCACCTGCTCTAGCGGGCACCGGGGAGCTGTTTTTT
V gene: TRBV18
J gene: TRBJ2-2
D gene: TRBD2
clone size: NA

CDR3 protein: CASSQGLAGDSFSDTQYF
CDR3 DNA: TGTGCCAGCAGCCAAGGACTAGCGGGAGATAGTTTTTCAGATACGCAGTATTTT
V gene: TRBV5-5
J gene: TRBJ2-3
D gene: TRBD2
clone size: NA

CDR3 protein: CASSLKRGSESEQYF
CDR3 DNA: TGTGCCAGCAGCCTTAAGCGGGGTTCGGAGAGCGAGCAGTACTTC
V gene: TRBV7-2
J gene: TRBJ2-7
D gene: TRBD2
clone size: NA